Below, 8 T cell receptor beta chains from the same sample are listed, as sequenced in a study of T cells in narcolepsy. TCRdb's table, derived via immunoSEQ multiplex PCR, lists solely in-frame clones and lacks some. Found here are around 42,000 clones, 88% of them singletons; the top ten hold roughly 1.2%. Sequenced sample: CD45RA- memory CD4+ T cells from PBMCs. The receptor set was obtained from a human donor with narcolepsy.

The chain is built from TRBV5-6 and TRBJ1-2, with 11 bases identical to TRBD1. The V gene end was trimmed by 3 bases and the J gene end by 4 bases; junction bases not matched to a gene: 5. There are 15 residues in the CDR3. Germline loops: CDR1 SGHDT, CDR2 YYEEEE. This CDR3 reads CASSYRDRGGYGYTF. In DNA, the CDR3 is TGTGCCAGCAGCTACCGGGACAGGGGGGGCTATGGCTACACCTTC.

This clone was detected a few times. The chain has TRBV18 and TRBJ2-5, with D possibly matching TRBD1 (6 bases). The germline V and J ends were trimmed by 2 bases and 1 base, with 11 bases remaining between them. The CDR3 length is 15 residues. CDR1 and CDR2 (germline): KGHSH, LQKENI. For the CDR3, the DNA is TGTGCCAGCTCACCATCATCGACAGGCCAAGAGACCCAGTACTTC. It encodes CASSPSSTGQETQYF.

The chain joins TRBV7-3 to TRBJ1-1; no clear D gene. In germline, CDR1 is SGHTA, CDR2 FQGTGA. Trimming removed 5 bases from V and 3 bases from J, with 10 bases in between. This CDR3 is 13 amino acids long. The CDR3 DNA reads as TGTGCCAGCAGCCTAGGCGGGGACACTGAAGCTTTCTTT. The encoded protein is CASSLGGDTEAFF.

J is TRBJ1-6 and V is TRBV28, with D hard to call. The V end was cut by 5 bases, the J end by 6 bases, with 14 bases between. The CDR3 spans 15 residues. Germline V lookup: CDR1 MDHEN, CDR2 SYDVKM. CDR3 in amino acids: CASSPSLKLNSPLHF. CDR3 bases: TGTGCCAGCAGTCCCTCACTAAAGCTTAATTCACCCCTCCACTTT.

V usage is TRBV10-3 and J usage is TRBJ1-2; 7 positions agree with TRBD1. This CDR3 spans 14 amino acids. V gave up 4 bases and J gave up 5 bases; unmatched junction bases: 7. In germline, CDR1 is ENHRY, CDR2 SYGVKD. CDR3 amino acids: CAISVTGTLYGYTF. The CDR3 nucleotides read TGTGCCATCAGTGTGACAGGGACTCTGTATGGCTACACCTTC.

V and J are TRBV4-3 and TRBJ2-3; perhaps TRBD2 as D (6 bases). The V end lost 0 bases, the J end lost 6 bases, and 13 bases lay between the germline ends. From germline, CDR1 is LGHNA and CDR2 YSLEER. CDR3 length: 15 residues. The DNA of the CDR3 is TGCGCCAGCAGCCAAGACGGTGATCGGGGGGATACGCAGTATTTT. Translation gives CASSQDGDRGDTQYF.

The rearrangement joins TRBV18 to TRBJ2-3, with D tentatively TRBD1 or TRBD2 (5 bases each). The germline V and J ends were trimmed by 4 bases and 0 bases, with 11 bases remaining between them. The CDR3 has 15 amino acids. The germline V gene encodes CDR1 KGHSH and CDR2 LQKENI. CDR3: CASSRDGTSTDTQYF. The CDR3 DNA sequence: TGTGCCAGCTCACGAGACGGGACCAGCACAGATACGCAGTATTTT.

The rearrangement uses TRBV9 and TRBJ1-1; D remains ambiguous. The length of the CDR3 is 12 residues. With 4 bases removed from V and 6 bases from J, the gap between germline ends came to 10 bases. CDR1 and CDR2 (germline): SGDLS, YYNGEE. The CDR3 here is CASSSSGSEAFF. The CDR3 DNA sequence: TGTGCCAGCAGCTCCAGCGGGTCTGAAGCTTTCTTT. Full variable domain (remainder filled in from reference TRBV9 and TRBJ1-1): DSGVTQTPKHLITATGQRVTLRCSPRSGDLSVYWYQQSLDQGLQFLIQYYNGEERAKGNILERFSAQQFPDLHSELNLSSLELGDSALYFCASSSSGSEAFFGQGTRLTVV.